A selection of T cell receptor beta chains follows, all from one sample in a study of OX40 agonist ivuxolimab in advanced cancers. Libraries were prepared by immunoSEQ multiplex PCR; TCRdb keeps only in-frame clonotypes and omits some of them. The sample lists about 90,000 clones; 90% were seen once. Sequencing used CD4+ or CD8+ T cells sorted from blood, obtained in a trial of the OX40 agonist ivuxolimab. The receptors were sampled from an adult with an advanced solid tumor such as melanoma, head and neck, liver or kidney cancer. Both conserved end residues are trimmed from each CDR3. The size entry is marked missing in some rows and otherwise reads once, few, many or a size class.

clone_size j_call v_call cdr3_aa
NA TRBJ2-7 TRBV7-2 ASSWGLGGYEQY
NA TRBJ1-1 TRBV6-1 ASSFEKTANTEAF
NA TRBJ2-2 TRBV6-1 ASRSGDRGELF
NA TRBJ1-1 TRBV19 ASSHGTRTFNAEAF
once TRBJ2-3 TRBV5-4 ASSSRPLANTDTQY
few TRBJ2-5 TRBV19 ASSRTGAYQETQY
NA TRBJ2-7 TRBV6-1 ASSKEGQIYEQY
NA TRBJ1-2 TRBV19 ASSISGRPNYGYT
NA TRBJ2-5 TRBV7-8 ASSRFGETQY
NA TRBJ2-3 TRBV5-1 ASRLPGQGTDTQY
NA TRBJ2-7 TRBV27 ASSLNGRSREQY
NA TRBJ2-5 TRBV10-1 ASSESRAGFAETQY
NA TRBJ2-6 TRBV7-9 ASSPRGGSGANVLT
NA TRBJ2-7 TRBV6-1 ASSVGIHYEQY
NA TRBJ2-7 TRBV6-5 ASRRLAGVVEQY
NA TRBJ2-1 TRBV19 ASRLNNEQF
NA TRBJ2-1 TRBV28 ASSLRQWNEQF
NA TRBJ1-1 TRBV6-6 ASSYSNQAF
NA TRBJ2-7 TRBV9 ASSVADRGSYEQY
NA TRBJ1-6 TRBV6-1 ASSVERALTLH
NA TRBJ1-6 TRBV2 ASSGLEEHNSPLH
NA TRBJ1-5 TRBV6-6 ASSYLGSNQPQH
NA TRBJ1-2 TRBV6-5 ASSRELPQDGYT
NA TRBJ1-2 TRBV15 ATSRVAGAVYGYT
NA TRBJ2-7 TRBV27 ASSRIPGTSASSYEQY
few TRBJ1-4 TRBV2 ASTQQTISTNEKLF
NA TRBJ1-1 TRBV6-5 ASSRDTEAF
NA TRBJ2-3 TRBV30 AWSVSSGTDTQY
NA TRBJ2-3 TRBV19 ASSVEMGTDTQY
NA TRBJ2-7 TRBV18 ASSPMGPGTPYEQY
NA TRBJ2-2 TRBV4-2 ASSQGDLTVELF
NA TRBJ1-3 TRBV9 ASSVGDGVSGNTIY
NA TRBJ2-7 TRBV27 ASTPTGSPYEQY
NA TRBJ2-7 TRBV13 ASSLGLRDTSYEQY
NA TRBJ1-1 TRBV5-1 ASSLGAGATEAF
once TRBJ1-1 TRBV6-6 ASLDRRNTEAF
NA TRBJ2-3 TRBV18 ASSRLALASTDTQY
NA TRBJ2-7 TRBV4-1 ASSQGTGRTYEQY
once TRBJ2-1 TRBV28 ASSFVGRLHEQF
NA TRBJ2-1 TRBV6-1 ASKDRPLRNEQF
NA TRBJ1-6 TRBV19 ASSIVENSPLH
once TRBJ2-2 TRBV9 ASSVISDTGELF
NA TRBJ2-1 TRBV18 ASSPPEGVSIYNEQF
NA TRBJ2-2 TRBV4-2 ASSQDHERGYTGELF
NA TRBJ1-5 TRBV4-2 ASSQATGEDQPQH
NA TRBJ1-2 TRBV5-1 ASSPGIGVGNYGYT
NA TRBJ2-7 TRBV27 VSSSTAGRLRPYEQY
NA TRBJ2-7 TRBV19 ASSIGTSSGRAYEQY